A selection of T cell receptor beta chains follows, all from one sample in a study of response to subunit inactivated influenza vaccine. Using its own MiXCR run on the RT-PCR reads, TCRdb lists one record per CDR3 protein. Among roughly 760,000 distinct CDR3 sequences, around 20% were seen once, and the ten largest hold approximately 10%. Here the sequenced sample was PBMCs from blood, taken 4 to 6 days after vaccination. Receptors were obtained from a man in his fifties who received an inactivated influenza vaccine. Each CDR3 is given with its conserved first and last residue. A D gene is named only where the DNA matches it firmly. The listing skips clone size in some rows; elsewhere it reads once, few, many or a size class.

J	V	size	D	CDR3	DNA
TRBJ2-5	TRBV10-3	-	-	CAIQDRILGTQYF	TGTGCCATCCAAGACCGAATTCTAGGGACCCAGTACTTC
TRBJ2-3	TRBV7-9	-	TRBD2	CASSPTGLAGADTQYF	TGTGCCAGCAGCCCGACAGGGCTAGCGGGAGCAGATACGCAGTATTTT
TRBJ2-3	TRBV27	few	-	CASRGWGTVRTDTQYF	TGTGCCAGCAGAGGGTGGGGGACCGTGAGGACAGATACGCAGTATTTT
TRBJ2-1	TRBV20-1	-	TRBD2	CSARDLRRERYNEQFF	TGCAGTGCTAGAGATCTAAGGCGGGAGCGGTACAATGAGCAGTTCTTC
TRBJ2-7	TRBV20-1	few	TRBD2	CSARVRWRENTYEQYF	TGCAGTGCTAGAGTAAGGTGGCGGGAGAACACCTACGAGCAGTACTTC
TRBJ1-5	TRBV20-1	few	-	CSARDRGGDQPQHF	TGCAGTGCTAGAGACAGGGGCGGGGATCAGCCCCAGCATTTT
TRBJ1-2	TRBV6-2/TRBV6-3	-	-	CASADNYGYTF	TGTGCCAGCGCGGATAACTATGGCTACACCTTC
TRBJ2-2	TRBV7-2	many	TRBD2	CASSLGRGGGTGELFF	TGTGCCAGCAGCTTAGGACGGGGGGGCGGCACCGGGGAGCTGTTTTTT
TRBJ2-1	TRBV11-2	few	-	CASSLDTAGGYHSGEQFF	TGTGCCAGCAGCTTAGACACCGCTGGGGGGTACCATAGTGGTGAGCAGTTCTTC
TRBJ2-1	TRBV9	few	-	CASSPGEGWDEQFF	TGTGCCAGCAGCCCGGGCGAGGGTTGGGATGAGCAGTTCTTC
TRBJ2-1	TRBV20-1	few	TRBD2	CSIGTSGAPGQFF	TGCAGCATCGGGACTAGCGGGGCCCCAGGGCAGTTCTTC
TRBJ1-1	TRBV4-2	few	-	CASSQDGVGRREAFF	TGTGCCAGCAGCCAAGATGGGGTGGGACGGCGTGAAGCTTTCTTT
TRBJ1-5	TRBV20-1	-	-	CSARGAAGQPQHF	TGCAGTGCTAGAGGTGCCGCGGGGCAGCCCCAGCATTTT
TRBJ2-1	TRBV9	many	-	CASSVEPRGDEQFF	TGTGCCAGCAGCGTAGAACCGCGGGGCGATGAGCAGTTCTTC
TRBJ2-2	TRBV20-1	-	TRBD2	CSAKWTGTRTYKRDTGELFF	TGCAGTGCTAAGTGGACCGGGACTAGGACCTATAAGCGGGACACCGGGGAGCTGTTTTTT
TRBJ2-1	TRBV5-1	-	-	CASSPGNHNEQFF	TGCGCCAGCAGTCCCGGGAACCACAATGAGCAGTTCTTC
TRBJ2-1	TRBV7-9	few	-	CASSVYRGDNEQFF	TGTGCCAGCAGCGTCTACCGGGGAGACAATGAGCAGTTCTTC
TRBJ2-7	TRBV6-5	-	TRBD1	CASSFLQGADEQYF	TGTGCCAGCAGTTTTCTACAGGGGGCCGACGAGCAGTACTTC
TRBJ2-7	TRBV20-1	-	-	CSASRGTLAYEQYF	TGCAGTGCTAGTAGAGGTACTTTGGCCTACGAGCAGTACTTC
TRBJ2-2	TRBV7-2	few	-	CASSLSWDTGELFF	TGTGCCAGCAGCTTATCCTGGGACACCGGGGAGCTGTTTTTT
TRBJ2-7	TRBV7-9	-	-	CASSPPTGRYEQYF	TGTGCCAGCAGCCCCCCAACAGGACGCTACGAGCAGTACTTC
TRBJ2-1	TRBV29-1	-	-	CSVRQGRGNEQFF	TGCAGCGTTCGCCAGGGAAGGGGCAATGAGCAGTTCTTC
TRBJ1-5	TRBV12-3/TRBV12-4	few	-	CASSVGRAGQPQHF	TGTGCCAGCAGTGTCGGCAGGGCTGGGCAGCCCCAGCATTTT
TRBJ2-1	TRBV20-1	few	-	CSADRSGAEHYNEQFF	TGCAGTGCTGACCGCTCCGGAGCGGAGCACTACAATGAGCAGTTCTTC
TRBJ2-4	TRBV25-1	many	-	CASSEGARYRQYF	TGTGCCAGCAGTGAGGGGGCCCGGTATCGTCAGTACTTC
TRBJ1-1	TRBV14	few	-	CASSQGGYTEAFF	TGTGCCAGCAGCCAAGGAGGATACACTGAAGCTTTCTTT
TRBJ2-5	TRBV20-1	few	TRBD2	CSASPVAGIPQETQYF	TGCAGTGCTAGCCCAGTAGCGGGGATACCACAAGAGACCCAGTACTTC
TRBJ2-5	TRBV20-1	-	TRBD2	CSYQSPRLAGDQETQYF	TGCAGTTACCAATCGCCGAGACTAGCGGGGGACCAAGAGACCCAGTACTTC
TRBJ2-1	TRBV20-1	-	-	CSARAHEQFF	TGCAGTGCTAGAGCCCATGAGCAGTTCTTC
TRBJ2-5	TRBV20-1	few	-	CSAAGRTKETQYF	TGCAGTGCTGCAGGACGGACCAAAGAGACCCAGTACTTC
TRBJ2-1	TRBV29-1	many	-	CSVVGTGAGFF	-
TRBJ2-1	TRBV12-5	-	-	CASGLALRGRNEQFF	TGTGCTAGTGGTTTAGCCCTCAGGGGCAGGAATGAGCAGTTCTTC
TRBJ2-2	TRBV10-3	few	-	CAISELVGLNTGELFF	TGTGCCATCAGTGAGTTGGTCGGGCTGAACACCGGGGAGCTGTTTTTT
TRBJ2-3	TRBV29-1	many	-	CSVRPFSGETDTQYF	TGCAGCGTAAGACCCTTTTCGGGAGAGACAGATACGCAGTATTTT
TRBJ1-4	TRBV11-2	many	-	CASSRPSEDSNEKLFF	TGTGCCAGCAGCCGACCCTCTGAGGACAGTAATGAAAAACTGTTTTTT
TRBJ2-7	TRBV20-1	few	TRBD2	CSARPGTSGPKQYF	TGCAGTGCTAGACCCGGGACTAGCGGACCAAAGCAGTACTTC
TRBJ2-5	TRBV29-1	-	-	CSSRRGEEDTQYF	TGCAGCTCCCGAAGAGGGGAGGAAGACACCCAGTACTTC
TRBJ2-3	TRBV4-1	-	-	CASSPSLGGDTQYF	TGCGCCAGCAGCCCTTCTTTGGGGGGAGATACGCAGTATTTT
TRBJ2-3	TRBV7-2	-	-	CASNRGWTDTQYF	TGTGCCAGCAACCGCGGATGGACAGATACGCAGTATTTT
TRBJ2-3	TRBV18	-	-	CASSPGQSPPDTQYF	TGTGCCAGCTCACCGGGACAATCTCCCCCAGATACGCAGTATTTT
TRBJ2-2	TRBV29-1	few	-	CSASRDTNTGELFF	TGCAGCGCGTCCCGGGACACAAACACCGGGGAGCTGTTTTTT
TRBJ2-2	TRBV4-3	-	TRBD1	CASSQGGTGDTGELFF	TGCGCCAGCAGCCAAGGCGGGACAGGGGACACCGGGGAGCTGTTTTTT
TRBJ2-3	TRBV5-1	-	-	CASSPEPRAGDTQYF	TGCGCCAGCAGCCCAGAACCCAGGGCGGGAGATACGCAGTATTTT
TRBJ2-1	TRBV12-3/TRBV12-4	few	-	CASSEGWEQFF	TGTGCCAGCAGTGAGGGATGGGAGCAGTTCTTC
TRBJ2-6	TRBV10-3	-	TRBD2	CAISVGRGAGANVLTF	TGTGCCATCAGTGTCGGGAGGGGAGCTGGGGCCAACGTCCTGACTTTC
TRBJ2-1	TRBV12-3/TRBV12-4	few	-	CAIQLVNEQFF	TGTGCCATCCAGCTGGTAAATGAGCAGTTCTTC
TRBJ2-7	TRBV5-1	-	-	CASASAGTDTYEQYF	TGCGCCAGCGCTTCTGCCGGGACGGATACCTACGAGCAGTACTTC
TRBJ1-2	TRBV12-3/TRBV12-4	many	TRBD1	CASSRSETGGSRHGYTF	TGTGCCAGCAGCCGTAGCGAAACAGGGGGATCTCGCCATGGCTACACCTTC
TRBJ2-5	TRBV18	few	-	CASSPRERETQYF	TGTGCCAGCTCACCCCGAGAGCGGGAGACCCAGTACTTC
TRBJ2-7	TRBV5-1	-	-	CASSGGDSSYEQYF	TGCGCCAGCAGCGGAGGGGACAGCTCCTACGAGCAGTACTTC
TRBJ1-6	TRBV11-2	few	-	CASSLGLRPGSPLHF	TGTGCCAGCAGCTTAGGGCTTCGACCCGGTTCACCCCTCCACTTT
TRBJ2-5	TRBV28	many	TRBD1	CASSTRQGKETQYF	TGTGCCAGCAGTACTCGACAGGGGAAAGAGACCCAGTACTTC
TRBJ2-5	TRBV28	-	-	CASKSLQETQYF	TGTGCCAGCAAGTCCTTACAAGAGACCCAGTACTTC
TRBJ2-1	TRBV6-1	-	TRBD2	CASSLGLAGLRSYNEQFF	TGTGCCAGCAGTCTCGGACTAGCGGGATTGAGGTCCTACAATGAGCAGTTCTTC
TRBJ2-7	TRBV6-2/TRBV6-3	-	TRBD1	CASSHQGDEQYF	TGTGCCAGCAGTCACCAGGGGGACGAGCAGTACTTC